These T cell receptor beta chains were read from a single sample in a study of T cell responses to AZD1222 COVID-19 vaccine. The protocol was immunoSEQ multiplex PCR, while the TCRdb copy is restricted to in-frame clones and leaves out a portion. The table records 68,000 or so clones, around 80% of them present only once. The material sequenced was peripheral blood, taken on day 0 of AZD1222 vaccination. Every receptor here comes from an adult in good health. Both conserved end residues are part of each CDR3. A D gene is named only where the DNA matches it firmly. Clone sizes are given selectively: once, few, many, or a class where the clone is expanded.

CDR3nt: TGTGCCAGCAGTGCTAACTTGGGATCCCTCAATGAGCAGTTCTTC
CDR3aa: CASSANLGSLNEQFF
j_gene: TRBJ2-1
abundance: -
v_gene: TRBV25-1
d_gene: -

CDR3nt: TGTGCCAGCAGCGCCCCAGGCCTGCTTTCCTACGAGCAGTACTTC
CDR3aa: CASSAPGLLSYEQYF
j_gene: TRBJ2-7
abundance: -
v_gene: TRBV7-8
d_gene: -

CDR3nt: TGTGCCAGCAGCTTGCCCGGGACATTCGGCAATCAGCCCCAGCATTTT
CDR3aa: CASSLPGTFGNQPQHF
j_gene: TRBJ1-5
abundance: -
v_gene: TRBV5-4
d_gene: -

CDR3nt: TGTGCCAGCAGTGCACGGGGGGTGGATGATACGCAGTATTTT
CDR3aa: CASSARGVDDTQYF
j_gene: TRBJ2-3
abundance: -
v_gene: TRBV2
d_gene: TRBD2

CDR3nt: TGTGCCAGCAGCGTAGGCCAGTTCGTCGGCACTGAAGCTTTCTTT
CDR3aa: CASSVGQFVGTEAFF
j_gene: TRBJ1-1
abundance: -
v_gene: TRBV9
d_gene: -

CDR3nt: TGTGCCAGCAACACCTTGGGGGGTAACTATGGCTACACCTTC
CDR3aa: CASNTLGGNYGYTF
j_gene: TRBJ1-2
abundance: few
v_gene: TRBV28
d_gene: -

CDR3nt: TGTGCCAGCAGGCTCGGGAGTAATTCACCCCTCCACTTT
CDR3aa: CASRLGSNSPLHF
j_gene: TRBJ1-6
abundance: few
v_gene: TRBV2
d_gene: -

CDR3nt: TGCGCCAGCAGTGAGCGGGGGAGCTCTGGAAACACCATATATTTT
CDR3aa: CASSERGSSGNTIYF
j_gene: TRBJ1-3
abundance: -
v_gene: TRBV10-2
d_gene: -

CDR3nt: TGCAGTGCTAGTACCCGCTCTTCCGCCTACGAGCAGTACTTC
CDR3aa: CSASTRSSAYEQYF
j_gene: TRBJ2-7
abundance: once
v_gene: TRBV20-1
d_gene: -

CDR3nt: TGCGCCAGCAGCGAAGGGGGTCTGTCGCAGTATTTT
CDR3aa: CASSEGGLSQYF
j_gene: TRBJ2-3
abundance: few
v_gene: TRBV5-1
d_gene: -

CDR3nt: TGTGCCAGTCAACGAACAGCAACTAATGAAAAACTGTTTTTT
CDR3aa: CASQRTATNEKLFF
j_gene: TRBJ1-4
abundance: -
v_gene: TRBV6-5
d_gene: -

CDR3nt: TGTGCCAGCACCCGTGTGGGGTACTACAATGAGCAGTTCTTC
CDR3aa: CASTRVGYYNEQFF
j_gene: TRBJ2-1
abundance: -
v_gene: TRBV6-5
d_gene: -

CDR3nt: TGCGCCGGCAGTTCCGACAGGGCTGGCGAGCAGTACTTC
CDR3aa: CAGSSDRAGEQYF
j_gene: TRBJ2-7
abundance: -
v_gene: TRBV10-1
d_gene: TRBD1

CDR3nt: TGTGCCATCAGTGAGCTGACAGTAACTGGAAACACCATATATTTT
CDR3aa: CAISELTVTGNTIYF
j_gene: TRBJ1-3
abundance: -
v_gene: TRBV10-3
d_gene: -

CDR3nt: TGTGCCAGCAGCAGGACAGTGGTTGGGCCGGTGTACGAGCAGTACTTC
CDR3aa: CASSRTVVGPVYEQYF
j_gene: TRBJ2-7
abundance: few
v_gene: TRBV11-2
d_gene: -

CDR3nt: TGTGCCAGCAGCTCCTCCGACAGGACTAACTATGGCTACACCTTC
CDR3aa: CASSSSDRTNYGYTF
j_gene: TRBJ1-2
abundance: many
v_gene: TRBV7-9
d_gene: -

CDR3nt: TGTGCCAGCAGCTTAGTTCAGGGTCCTGAGCAGTTCTTC
CDR3aa: CASSLVQGPEQFF
j_gene: TRBJ2-1
abundance: -
v_gene: TRBV7-2
d_gene: -

CDR3nt: TGCGCCAGCAGCCAAGGAGGGCTCGGCATAGGGCGCTCCTATGGCTACACCTTC
CDR3aa: CASSQGGLGIGRSYGYTF
j_gene: TRBJ1-2
abundance: -
v_gene: TRBV4-3
d_gene: -

CDR3nt: TGCGCCAGCAGCATAGGGGTTGGCAATCAGCCCCAGCATTTT
CDR3aa: CASSIGVGNQPQHF
j_gene: TRBJ1-5
abundance: -
v_gene: TRBV4-1
d_gene: -

CDR3nt: TGTGCCATCAGAGGGGATGCCATAGGTCAGCCCCAGCATTTT
CDR3aa: CAIRGDAIGQPQHF
j_gene: TRBJ1-5
abundance: -
v_gene: TRBV10-3
d_gene: -

CDR3nt: TGTGCCAGCAGCTTAATGGCCCCCGGGGGGACCATCCTTTTTAATTCACCCCTCCACTTT
CDR3aa: CASSLMAPGGTILFNSPLHF
j_gene: TRBJ1-6
abundance: -
v_gene: TRBV7-8
d_gene: -

CDR3nt: TGTGCCAGCTCACCGCGGGGGCTACAAGAGACCCAGTACTTC
CDR3aa: CASSPRGLQETQYF
j_gene: TRBJ2-5
abundance: -
v_gene: TRBV18
d_gene: -

CDR3nt: TGTGCCAGCAGTTACAGGGCCTATGGCTACACCTTC
CDR3aa: CASSYRAYGYTF
j_gene: TRBJ1-2
abundance: -
v_gene: TRBV7-9
d_gene: -

CDR3nt: TGTGCCAGCAGTTTATCCGGGACAGGGGGCACAGCTAGCACAGATACGCAGTATTTT
CDR3aa: CASSLSGTGGTASTDTQYF
j_gene: TRBJ2-3
abundance: once
v_gene: TRBV28
d_gene: TRBD1